The subject of this entry is one T cell receptor beta chain. Its antigen is unidentified. This sample was taken from a study of T cell repertoires in cytomegalovirus infection. The CDR3 loop spans 13 amino acids. CDR1 is MNHEY, CDR2 SVGEGT, per germline. Trimming removed 0 bases from V and 8 bases from J, with 10 bases in between. TCRdb reprocessed the reads with MiXCR, giving one entry per CDR3 protein. The table lists some 220,000 distinct CDR3 sequences, about 40% of them singletons, with around 60% in the top ten. The TCR originated in a human donor in good health (CMV status not recorded). Some clones in this sample may be carry-over from other donors' samples. Specimen: CD8+ T cells from cultured PBMCs, collected from culture after CMV antigen stimulation. The chain uses TRBV6-2 or TRBV6-3 and TRBJ1-2; D uncertain. The CDR3 DNA reads as TGTGCCAGCAGTTACTCGAAACGGGAAGGCTACACCTTC. It encodes CASSYSKREGYTF.